The 22 T cell receptor beta chains given below trace back to one sample, sequenced in a study of T cell responses to AZD1222 COVID-19 vaccine. The repertoire was sequenced with immunoSEQ multiplex PCR; TCRdb's copy has only in-frame clones and lacks some. The sample holds 140,000 to 150,000 clones, about 93% seen once. Sequenced here: peripheral blood, sampled on day 0 of AZD1222 vaccination. These receptors were obtained from an adult in good health.

The chain has TRBV6-5 and TRBJ2-2; 7 nucleotides align to TRBD2. This CDR3 is built from 13 residues. Trimming removed 6 bases from V and 4 bases from J; junction bases left unmatched: 2. Germline loops: CDR1 MNHEY, CDR2 SVGAGI. CDR3 loop: CASRASGTGELFF. CDR3 sequence (DNA): TGTGCCAGCAGGGCTAGCGGCACCGGGGAGCTGTTTTTT.

This sequence joins TRBV6-1 and TRBJ2-6; the match to TRBD1 covers 9 bases. V lost 4 bases and J lost 0; bases outside the gene matches: 4. In germline, CDR1 is MNHNS, CDR2 SASEGT. The CDR3 is 17 residues long. CDR3 DNA: TGTGCCAGCAGTGCCGGGACAGGGTACTCTGGGGCCAACGTCCTGACTTTC. It yields the protein CASSAGTGYSGANVLTF.

The table lists this clone with a few counts. The chain links TRBV7-9 to TRBJ1-3; a weak D match, TRBD1 (6 bases). V gave up 4 bases and J gave up 1 base, with 17 bases separating them. CDR3 length: 17 residues. Germline loops: CDR1 SEHNR, CDR2 FQNEAQ (reference sequence). Here the CDR3 DNA reads TGTGCCAGCAGCTCGTCACAGGGACGTCGATCTGGAAACACCATATATTTT. Translation gives CASSSSQGRRSGNTIYF. Using reference TRBV7-9 and TRBJ1-3 for the parts outside the CDR3, the full variable domain is DTGVSQNPRHKITKRGQNVTFRCDPISEHNRLYWYRQTLGQGPEFLTYFQNEAQLEKSRLLSDRFSAERPKGSFSTLEIQRTEQGDSAMYLCASSSSQGRRSGNTIYFGEGSWLTVV.

This sequence joins TRBV6-1 and TRBJ2-7, with no clear D. The CDR3 runs to 15 residues. Germline CDR1 MNHNS, CDR2 SASEGT. Trimming left V 1 base short and J 2 bases short, with 12 bases between. This CDR3 is CASSEGGVDPYEQYF. CDR3 coding DNA: TGTGCCAGCAGTGAAGGTGGAGTGGACCCCTACGAGCAGTACTTC.

This rearrangement joins TRBV3-1 (or the pseudogene TRBV3-2) to TRBJ2-5; 10 nucleotides line up with TRBD2. The CDR3 loop spans 16 amino acids. Trimming cost V 5 bases and J 3 bases; bases outside gene matches: 9. Per germline, CDR1 LGHDT and CDR2 YNNKEL (reference sequence). This CDR3 reads CASSDTGLAGEETQYF. CDR3 nucleotide sequence: TGTGCCAGCAGCGACACGGGGCTAGCGGGGGAAGAGACCCAGTACTTC.

The chain employs TRBV28 and TRBJ1-2, with 7 bases fitting TRBD1. The V gene's germline CDR1 is MDHEN and CDR2 SYDVKM. The CDR3 has 16 amino acids. After removal of 4 bases from V and 1 base from J, the junction contained 9 bases not matched to a gene. This CDR3 reads CASSSPNRGYNYGYTF. The CDR3 DNA follows: TGTGCCAGCAGTTCCCCCAACAGGGGATATAACTATGGCTACACCTTC.

This clone was found once. The chain employs TRBV7-9 and TRBJ1-1; D gene unclear. V gave up 2 bases and J gave up 4 bases, with 11 bases separating them. Germline-derived CDR1 and CDR2 are SEHNR and FQNEAQ (reference sequence). The CDR3 extends over 14 amino acids. The CDR3 DNA is TGTGCCAGCAGCTTACAGGTAACGGTCACTGAAGCTTTCTTT. Its translation is CASSLQVTVTEAFF. Filled out from reference TRBV7-9 and TRBJ1-1, the complete variable domain reads DTGVSQNPRHKITKRGQNVTFRCDPISEHNRLYWYRQTLGQGPEFLTYFQNEAQLEKSRLLSDRFSAERPKGSFSTLEIQRTEQGDSAMYLCASSLQVTVTEAFFGQGTRLTVV.

The chain uses TRBV5-1 and TRBJ2-1, with a tentative D call TRBD2 (6 bases). Trimming took 7 bases from V and 8 from J, leaving 16 bases between them. Germline CDR1 and CDR2: SGHRS and YFSETQ. CDR3 size: 13 residues. CDR3 nucleotides: TGCGCCAGCTTCCTAGACCCGGGGGATGAGCAGTTCTTC. It yields the protein CASFLDPGDEQFF.

The chain joins TRBV2 to TRBJ2-2; 9 bases map to TRBD1. Germline CDR1 SNHLY, CDR2 FYNNEI. This CDR3 has 20 amino acids. Trimming cost V 2 bases and J 3 bases; bases outside gene matches: 16. CDR3 in DNA: TGTGCCAGCAGTGAAAAACGGTGGGACAGGGCCGAGTGGGACACCGGGGAGCTGTTTTTT. This gives the protein CASSEKRWDRAEWDTGELFF. The full variable domain, completed using reference TRBV2 and TRBJ2-2, is EPEVTQTPSHQVTQMGQEVILRCVPISNHLYFYWYRQILGQKVEFLVSFYNNEISEKSEIFDDQFSVERPDGSNFTLKIRSTKLEDSAMYFCASSEKRWDRAEWDTGELFFGEGSRLTVL.

The rearrangement uses TRBV19 and TRBJ1-1; TRBD1 aligns across 9 bases. CDR1 and CDR2 (germline): LNHDA, SQIVND (reference sequence). The CDR3 contains 14 residues. J gave up 4 bases and V 7 bases, and 7 bases lay outside the gene matches. CDR3 sequence: CASTRQGVGTEAFF. The CDR3 coding sequence is TGTGCCAGTACCCGACAGGGGGTCGGCACTGAAGCTTTCTTT.

The genes are TRBV5-1 and TRBJ1-2; D is ambiguous. From germline, CDR1 is SGHRS and CDR2 YFSETQ. The CDR3 extends over 13 amino acids. The germline V and J ends were trimmed by 1 base and 6 bases, with 10 bases remaining between them. The CDR3 loop reads CASSLWQRNGYTF. CDR3 in DNA: TGCGCCAGCAGCTTGTGGCAGCGTAATGGCTACACCTTC.

The genes are TRBV27 and TRBJ1-2, with no clear D. The germline V gene has CDR1 MNHEY and CDR2 SMNVEV (reference sequence). This CDR3 is 15 amino acids long. The V and J ends lost 6 bases and 4 bases respectively, with 18 bases between them. The CDR3 bases are TGTGCCAGCAGGCTCGGCTTCTACTACTTCTATGGCTACACCTTC. It encodes CASRLGFYYFYGYTF.

The V and J genes are TRBV12-3 or TRBV12-4 and TRBJ1-2; TRBD1 is a possible D gene (6 bases). The CDR3 length is 13 residues. Deletions cut 4 bases from V and 8 bases from J, with 14 bases between. CDR3 amino acids: CASSSRTAIGYTF. The CDR3 coding sequence is TGTGCCAGCAGTTCTCGGACAGCCATAGGCTACACCTTC.

The chain employs TRBV29-1 and TRBJ2-3; no reliable D call. Per the germline V gene, CDR1 is SQVTM and CDR2 is ANQGSEA. This CDR3 region has 13 residues. With 6 bases removed from V and 6 bases from J, the gap between germline ends came to 16 bases. The CDR3 is CSVVPDGADTQYF. CDR3 DNA sequence: TGCAGCGTCGTTCCGGACGGCGCGGATACGCAGTATTTT.

The chain recombines TRBV20-1 with TRBJ2-1; D is ambiguous. Germline V gene lookup returns CDR1 DFQATT and CDR2 SNEGSKA (reference sequence). This CDR3 region has 10 residues. V was clipped by 5 bases and J by 9 bases, with 8 bases between them. For the CDR3, the DNA is TGCAGTGCTTATGCTGGTGAGCAGTTCTTC. Its translation: CSAYAGEQFF.

The chain combines TRBV11-2 with TRBJ1-4; D is possibly TRBD1 (5 bases). In germline, CDR1 is SGHAT, CDR2 FQNNGV. V shed 5 bases and J shed 8 bases, with 21 bases lying between them. CDR3 length: 16 residues. The CDR3 region is CASSQSGARGGEKLFF. The CDR3 coding sequence is TGTGCCAGCAGCCAAAGTGGGGCCCGAGGAGGGGAAAAACTGTTTTTT.

The V call is TRBV7-9, the J call TRBJ2-2; D call uncertain. The CDR3 has 15 amino acids. Trimming took off 5 bases at V and 0 bases at J, with 10 bases between the two ends. CDR1 and CDR2 from the germline V gene are SEHNR and FQNEAQ (reference sequence). CDR3: CASSQTRTNTGELFF. In DNA, the CDR3 is TGTGCCAGCAGCCAAACACGAACGAACACCGGGGAGCTGTTTTTT.

The V and J genes are TRBV29-1 and TRBJ1-2; no reliable D call. Germline V gene data show CDR1 as SQVTM and CDR2 as ANQGSEA. This CDR3 is 12 amino acids long. The V gene lost 5 bases and the J gene lost 3 bases, with 10 bases spanning the gap. The DNA of the CDR3 is TGCAGCGTTCTTAGTACAGACTATGGCTACACCTTC. Protein product: CSVLSTDYGYTF.

This rearrangement joins TRBV11-2 to TRBJ1-1; D gene ambiguous. The V end lost 4 bases, the J end lost 5 bases, and 14 bases lay between the germline ends. This CDR3 has 14 amino acids. Germline V CDR1 and CDR2: SGHAT, FQNNGV. CDR3 sequence: CASSSGAGWTEAFF. The CDR3 region has the DNA TGTGCCAGCAGCTCGGGAGCGGGATGGACTGAAGCTTTCTTT.

This clone was picked up one time. This rearrangement joins TRBV27 to TRBJ2-7; D gene ambiguous. V gave up 3 bases and J gave up 3 bases, with 15 bases separating them. Germline-derived CDR1 and CDR2 are MNHEY and SMNVEV (reference sequence). The CDR3 contains 15 residues. The CDR3 DNA sequence: TGTGCCAGCAGTTTCACCCCCTTACCAAACTACGAGCAGTACTTC. Its translation: CASSFTPLPNYEQYF.

The chain employs TRBV19 and TRBJ2-3; D is possibly TRBD1 (5 bases). This CDR3 contains 15 residues. The germline V gene encodes CDR1 LNHDA and CDR2 SQIVND (reference sequence). Trimming took off 3 bases at V and 0 bases at J, with 10 bases between the two ends. The CDR3 bases are TGTGCCAGTAGTATTGGGGCGGCTAGCACAGATACGCAGTATTTT. Amino acid sequence: CASSIGAASTDTQYF.

The rearrangement uses TRBV7-9 and TRBJ1-2, with TRBD1 as a possible D gene (6 bases). The CDR3 length is 14 residues. From germline, CDR1 is SEHNR and CDR2 FQNEAQ (reference sequence). Between the trimmed V and J ends, which lost 1 base and 7 bases, there was a span of 13 bases. The CDR3, as DNA: TGTGCCAGCAGCTTAGACTGGACAGACCTTGGCTACACCTTC. It codes for CASSLDWTDLGYTF.